The TCR beta chain described here comes from a study of blood T cell repertoires in COVID-19 (dated by TCRdb to the early 2020s). Some background on the complete study: Collaborator samples came from the United States, Italy and Spain and covered acute and convalescent phases of COVID-19. The prospective study material was composed of cDNA or gDNA derived from T cells, B-cell-depleted T cells, or PBMCs. The dataset comprised deeply sampled blood TCRbeta repertoires from subjects exposed to, actively infected with, or recovered from COVID-19. The repertoires were made available in a free public database intended to serve as a resource for research on the immune response to SARS-CoV-2. Samples came from the ongoing ImmuneRACE study (first 160 participants) plus 1,254 subjects from 6 global collaborators. The sample metadata nearly always contained a de-identified subject ID, COVID-19 status, age in years and sex. HLA class I and class II types, where available, came from metadata supplied by the sample provider rather than from assay-based typing.

V is pared back by 8 bases and J by 4 bases, with 15 bases lying between the germline termini. Looking up the germline V gene yields CDR1 MDHEN and CDR2 SYDVKM. The CDR3 covers 14 residues, taking in both the cysteine and the phenylalanine. This entry keeps only the CDR3 DNA: 42 bases, framed from base 1. The immunoSEQ Assay, a bias-controlled multiplex PCR, was used to amplify TCRbeta CDR3 regions from genomic DNA. From the authors' description of their analysis: Nucleated cell counts per sample were estimated from amplification of reference gene primers within the assay. To quantify the absolute abundance of each unique TCRbeta CDR3 rearrangement, sequence reads were collapsed and filtered. For each sample, productive Simpson clonality was calculated as the square root of Simpson's diversity index across productive rearrangements. Sourced from immuneACCESS, this table was stored by TCRdb with only in-frame sequences that have V and J called. A share of the clones is absent; for the studies checked, an unresolved V gene accounts for under half, and the remainder has no known explanation. The V and J calls and clone size come from that table; D and trimming were worked out from the DNA. This sample comprises around 250,000 clones, approximately 85% of them detected only once. Together, the top ten hold approximately 1.9% of the sample.

Enrolling through a virtual design, the prospective study's participants ranged in age from roughly 18 to 95 years and lived across some 23 United States geographic areas. In the prospective study, participants were assigned to cohorts based on the clinical history participants reported in a screening survey and a study questionnaire. ImmuneRACE Cohort 3 recovered participants were defined by two consecutive negative NP/OP PCR tests, healthcare professional clearance, or symptom resolution. Each participant in the prospective study had whole blood, serum and a nasopharyngeal or oropharyngeal swab collected by mobile phlebotomists. Over a roughly two-month period, participants in the prospective study had the option of providing additional blood draws and questionnaires. Before DNA extraction, prospective study blood samples were shipped either frozen or at room temperature. On the study overall, not on this receptor specifically: How much clinical and demographic metadata was included differed by source and by participant, and the metadata was provided uncurated.

A remark on this clone: Its antigen target is currently unknown. Within one base of it there is no much larger clone, and no base qualities were kept.

Sequencing input: PBMCs or T cells enriched from blood (not recorded which). The chain joins TRBV28 to TRBJ2-1; matching of 6 bases hints at TRBD2 as the D gene. This receptor was taken from a woman in her forties or fifties who had recovered from COVID-19. The CDR3 protein sequence reads: CASVSGSLYNEQFF. Read as DNA, the sequence is TGTGCCAGCGTATCCGGGAGTTTGTACAATGAGCAGTTCTTC. With all but the CDR3 taken from the reference TRBV28 and TRBJ2-1 genes, the full variable domain is: DVKVTQSSRYLVKRTGEKVFLECVQDMDHENMFWYRQDPGLGLRLIYFSYDVKMKEKGDIPEGYSVSREKKERFSLILESASTNQTSMYLCASVSGSLYNEQFFGPGTRLTVL.